The T cell receptor (beta chain) under discussion was sequenced for a study of CXCR3-negative and CXCR3-positive naive CD8 T cells. General study results and limits: Unlike memory cells, which differed, naive CXCR3-negative and CXCR3-positive cells had similar TRBV-TRBJ usage. CXCR3-negative naive cells had less hydrophobic TRB CDR3s than did CXCR3-positive naive cells.

The length of the CDR3 is 18 residues. The germline CDR1 and CDR2 sequences are SGDLS and YYNGEE. The study made its TRB cDNA libraries by 5' RACE, adding UMI labels. With the 5' RACE reads reprocessed, TCRdb shows one record per CDR3 protein and no DNA. The sample table includes about 120,000 distinct CDR3 sequences. CD45RO-CCR7+CD27+CD95- characterized naive CD8+ T cells. Comment on this clonotype: The target antigen is unknown.

V and J are TRBV9 and TRBJ2-3; TCRdb's D call, TRBD1, is unchecked because there is no DNA. The receptor was derived from a human donor in good health. Some clones in this sample may be carry-over from other donors' samples. Sequencing was done on a sample of naive CXCR3+ CD8+ T cells from blood. Stated subset: CD45RO-CCR7+CD27+CD95- naive CD8+ T cells expressing CXCR3 (TNR3+). Here the CDR3 reads CASSFQGGTGLIPDTQYF.